This T cell receptor beta chain stems from a study of blood T cell repertoires in COVID-19. The CDR3 is 13 residues long. CDR1 is SGHRS and CDR2 is YFSETQ in the germline V gene. The V segment lost 4 bases and the J segment 6 bases; nucleotides outside the gene matches: 5. This clone was seen more than once but under ten times. Here immunoSEQ multiplex PCR was the method, and the copy in TCRdb shows in-frame clones only, minus some. The table has approximately 150,000 clones, roughly 85% seen once; the top ten hold around 20%. This TCR was sampled from a woman aged 70-85 years in a cohort exposed to, infected with or recovered from COVID-19 (not recorded which). The sample comprised PBMCs or T cells enriched from blood (not recorded which). The chain employs TRBV5-1 and TRBJ2-3, with 7 bases that match TRBD1. The CDR3 here is CASSQTGWDTQYF. The CDR3 coding sequence is TGCGCCAGCAGCCAGACAGGGTGGGATACGCAGTATTTT. Full variable domain (outside the CDR3, taken from reference TRBV5-1 and TRBJ2-3): KAGVTQTPRYLIKTRGQQVTLSCSPISGHRSVSWYQQTPGQGLQFLFEYFSETQRNKGNFPGRFSGRQFSNSRSEMNVSTLELGDSALYLCASSQTGWDTQYFGPGTRLTVL.